A selection of T cell receptor beta chains follows, all from one sample in a study of T-cell memory formation after mild COVID-19. TCRdb recomputed calls from the 5' RACE reads with MiXCR, one row per CDR3 protein. The sample lists 400,000 to 500,000 distinct CDR3 sequences, more than 15% occurring once. Sequenced: PBMCs or a T cell subset sorted from them (not recorded which). These receptors were collected from a man between 18 and 29 years old who had mild COVID-19 (a few samples of this study predate the infection). Cell type and time point are not known. The CDR3 runs from the conserved cysteine through the conserved F or W. D genes are given only for firm matches. The size entry is marked missing in some rows and otherwise reads once, few, many or a size class.

>.|TRBJ2-3|.|TRBV5-5
TGTGCCAGCAGCTTGAGCCGAATAGTATCGGATACGCAGTATTTT
CASSLSRIVSDTQYF
>.|TRBJ2-1|.|TRBV5-1
TGCGCCAGCAGCTTGCCCCACAGGGTTTGGGAGCAGTTCTTC
CASSLPHRVWEQFF
>few|TRBJ2-1|.|TRBV11-2
TGTGCCAGCAGTCGGGGGGCGGTCAATGAGCAGTTCTTC
CASSRGAVNEQFF
>many|TRBJ2-7|TRBD1|TRBV3-1
TGTGCCAGCAGCCAAGGGACAGGGACCTCCTACGAGCAGTACTTC
CASSQGTGTSYEQYF
>few|TRBJ1-5|.|TRBV7-2
TGTGCCAGCAGCTCAACTAGAGGAGGGCTCCAGCATTTT
CASSSTRGGLQHF
>.|TRBJ2-7|TRBD2|TRBV5-1
TGCGCCAGCAGCTTGCTGCGGGGGACCTCCTCCTACGAGCAGTACTTC
CASSLLRGTSSYEQYF
>many|TRBJ1-5|.|TRBV15
TGTGCCACCAGCGTCAGGTCCTTGCCCCAGCATTTT
CATSVRSLPQHF
>.|TRBJ2-7|TRBD2|TRBV7-2
TGTGCCAGCAGCCCCACTAGCGGGGTCGACGTATACGAGCAGTACTTC
CASSPTSGVDVYEQYF
>many|TRBJ2-5|.|TRBV20-1
TGCAGTGCTAGAGGATACTCGAAGCAAGAGACCCAGTACTTC
CSARGYSKQETQYF
>.|TRBJ1-1|.|TRBV6-5
TGTGCCAGCAGTTCGAGGGTAATCGCTGAAGCTTTCTTT
CASSSRVIAEAFF
>.|TRBJ2-2|TRBD2|TRBV3-1
TGTGCCAGCAGCCAATTCGGGCTAGCGGGGATCACCGGGGAGCTGTTTTTT
CASSQFGLAGITGELFF
>.|TRBJ1-3|.|TRBV4-1
TGCGCCAGCAGCCAAAGGACAATCTCTGGAAACACCATATATTTT
CASSQRTISGNTIYF
>few|TRBJ1-1|TRBD1|TRBV5-1
TGCGCCAGCAGCTTGGGGACAGGGAAATTAATTGAAGCTTTCTTT
CASSLGTGKLIEAFF
>few|TRBJ2-5|TRBD1|TRBV20-1
TGCAGTGCTCACAGGGGGCTCGAGACCCAGTACTTC
CSAHRGLETQYF
>.|TRBJ2-7|.|TRBV7-3
TGTGCCAGAAGGCTACGGGGGCCCGAGCAGTACTTC
CARRLRGPEQYF
>few|TRBJ2-3|.|TRBV6-2/TRBV6-3
TGTGCCAGCAGTTACCCCTCAATGACCGGAGGTACGCAGTATTTT
CASSYPSMTGGTQYF
>.|TRBJ2-3|TRBD1|TRBV9
TGTGCCAGCAGCGTCCAGGGGGGCACAGATACGCAGTATTTT
CASSVQGGTDTQYF
>.|TRBJ2-7|.|TRBV7-8
TGTGCCAGCAGCTACCAGGACGGGAGATCCTACGAGCAGTACTTC
CASSYQDGRSYEQYF
>many|TRBJ2-3|TRBD2|TRBV27
TGTGCCAGCAGTTCGAGCGGGGGTGCTGAAGATACGCAGTATTTT
CASSSSGGAEDTQYF
>.|TRBJ2-5|TRBD1|TRBV28
TGTGCCAGCAGCCGGACAGGGTGGACGACCCAGTACTTC
CASSRTGWTTQYF
>.|TRBJ1-2|TRBD1|TRBV11-2
TGTGCCAGCAGGACAGGGATTATAAATGGCTACACCTTC
CASRTGIINGYTF
>.|TRBJ1-1|.|TRBV4-1
TGCGCCAGCAGCCGAGAGACAACAAGGCTGAACACTGAAGCTTTCTTT
CASSRETTRLNTEAFF
>few|TRBJ2-3|TRBD2|TRBV6-1
TGTGCCAGCAGTGAAGGTAGCGGGGGGGCCATCGATACGCAGTATTTT
CASSEGSGGAIDTQYF
>few|TRBJ2-1|.|TRBV12-3/TRBV12-4
TGTGCCAGCAGTTTGGAGGGGGGAGTTTACAATGAGCAGTTCTTC
CASSLEGGVYNEQFF
>many|TRBJ2-5|.|TRBV5-1
TGCGCCAGCAGCTTGGGTACCAGGGAAGAGACCCAGTACTTC
CASSLGTREETQYF
>few|TRBJ2-1|.|TRBV6-2/TRBV6-3
TGTGCCAGCAGCGGCTCAGGGCCTTACAATGAGCAGTTCTTC
CASSGSGPYNEQFF
>.|TRBJ2-5|.|TRBV9
TGTGCCAGCAGCATACGACAGGGGAGGGGAGAGACCCAGTACTTC
CASSIRQGRGETQYF
>few|TRBJ1-2|TRBD1|TRBV4-1
TGCGCCAGCAGCCAACGAGGACAGGGGGCGGCCTATGGCTACACCTTC
CASSQRGQGAAYGYTF
>few|TRBJ1-5|.|TRBV2
TGTGCCAGCAGTGTCGTGGGGCAGCCCCAGCATTTT
CASSVVGQPQHF
>few|TRBJ1-3|TRBD1|TRBV7-8
TGTGCCAGCAGCCCACAGGGGGCCGCTGGAAACACCATATATTTT
CASSPQGAAGNTIYF
>many|TRBJ2-5|.|TRBV12-3/TRBV12-4
TGTGCCAGCAGTTTGACCCGGGGGGAGACCCAGTACTTC
CASSLTRGETQYF
>.|TRBJ1-1|.|TRBV19
TGTGCCAGTAGTGAAGGAGCTGAAGCTTTCTTT
CASSEGAEAFF
>few|TRBJ1-1|.|TRBV12-3/TRBV12-4
TGTGCCAGCAGTTTCTACAGTATGAACACTGAAGCTTTCTTT
CASSFYSMNTEAFF
>few|TRBJ2-5|.|TRBV12-5
TGTGCTAGTGCCCCTACCGGGACTTTAGAGACCCAGTACTTC
CASAPTGTLETQYF
>.|TRBJ2-3|.|TRBV5-1
TGCGCCAGCAGCGCGACGCAGGGTCCGATGACAGATACGCAGTATTTT
CASSATQGPMTDTQYF
>.|TRBJ2-1|TRBD2|TRBV14
TGTGCCAGCAGCTACTTTAGCGGGGGGAGCAATGAGCAGTTCTTC
CASSYFSGGSNEQFF
>.|TRBJ2-2|.|TRBV6-2/TRBV6-3
TGTGCCATCCAAAGAACGGACAGAGACACCGGGGAGCTGTTTTTT
CAIQRTDRDTGELFF
>many|TRBJ2-1|.|TRBV29-1
TGCAGTGCCGAGTTCCGGGACAATGAGCAGTTCTTC
CSAEFRDNEQFF
>few|TRBJ2-1|.|TRBV7-9
TGTGCCAGCAGCTTAGTAGGGGTAAGCTCCTACAATGAGCAGTTCTTC
CASSLVGVSSYNEQFF
>.|TRBJ1-4|.|TRBV2
TGTGCCAGCAGCGGGGGTATTCCGGGATCTATCATGTTTTTT
CASSGGIPGSIMFF
>few|TRBJ1-6|TRBD1|TRBV27
TGTGCCAGCAGCACAGGGGTCGGGTATAATTCACCCCTCCACTTT
CASSTGVGYNSPLHF